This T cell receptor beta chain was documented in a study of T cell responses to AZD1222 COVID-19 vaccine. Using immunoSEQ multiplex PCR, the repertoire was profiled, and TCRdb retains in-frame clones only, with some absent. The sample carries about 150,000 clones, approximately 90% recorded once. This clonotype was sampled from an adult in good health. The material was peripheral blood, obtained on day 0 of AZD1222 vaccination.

DNA of the CDR3: TGTGCCAGCAGCGTTTTCAGCGGGGAGCAGTTCTTC. It codes for CASSVFSGEQFF. The chain is built from TRBV9 and TRBJ2-1; a weak D match, TRBD2 (6 bases). V was trimmed by 2 bases and J by 10 bases, leaving 10 bases between them. CDR3 length: 12 residues. CDR1 and CDR2 from the germline V gene are SGDLS and YYNGEE.